This T cell receptor (beta chain) was found in a study of T cell responses to AZD1222 COVID-19 vaccine. Study findings and constraints: Spike-wide coverage was observed for vaccine-associated CD4 TCRs, with dominant responses at 160-218 and 743-854. At baseline, just a handful of AZD1222 recipients tested seropositive. Donors were chiefly white British, with a greater number of females, and clonal diversity was perhaps underestimated.

Per germline, CDR1 MDHEN and CDR2 SYDVKM. The CDR3 spans 15 residues. Trimming shortened V by 4 bases and J by 3 bases, and 15 bases separated the two germline ends. Libraries were prepared by immunoSEQ multiplex PCR; TCRdb keeps only in-frame clonotypes and omits some of them. The data contain some 200,000 clones, more than 90% of them seen just once; the ten biggest clones take up 3.6%. Regarding this clone: What it binds is not known.

This sample comprised peripheral blood, obtained 28 days after the second dose of the MenACWY control vaccine. This TCR came from an adult who received the MenACWY meningococcal vaccine as a control. The chain is built from TRBV28 and TRBJ1-2; D is uncertain. In nucleotides, the CDR3 is TGTGCCAGCAGTTCCCAGGCCGAGTTGTACTATGGCTACACCTTC. It encodes CASSSQAELYYGYTF.